This T cell receptor beta chain came from a study of blood T cell repertoires in COVID-19 (TCRdb year 2020). Study-wide context: Collaborator samples came from the United States, Italy and Spain and covered acute and convalescent phases of COVID-19. The material from the prospective study consisted of cDNA or gDNA derived from T cells, B-cell-depleted T cells, or PBMCs. The sample metadata nearly always contained a de-identified subject ID, COVID-19 status, age in years and sex. Where available, HLA class I and class II types were taken from metadata supplied by the sample provider and were not determined by assay-based typing. The samples were drawn from two sources: the first 160 participants of the ongoing ImmuneRACE study, and fewer than 1,500 subjects contributed by 6 global collaborators. Subjects who had been exposed to COVID-19, were actively infected with it, or had recovered from it provided the deeply sampled blood TCRbeta repertoires that made up the dataset. The repertoires were released in a freely available public database meant as a resource for research on the immune response to SARS-CoV-2. Paper-wide results and their limitations: Clinical and demographic metadata were provided uncurated, with the amount varying by source and participant.

Samples from volunteer blood donors who had recovered from COVID-19 were contributed by a second Seattle source. Each collaborating institution followed its own protocols to collect whole blood in K2EDTA tubes. For TCRbeta analysis, collaborators shipped samples in one of three forms: frozen whole blood, isolated PBMCs, or DNA extracted from either of those sample types. The immunoSEQ Assay, a bias-controlled multiplex PCR, was used to amplify TCRbeta CDR3 regions from genomic DNA. The study's own analysis went as follows. Within the assay, amplification of reference gene primers was used to estimate how many nucleated cells each sample contained. Sequence reads were collapsed and filtered to measure the absolute abundance of every unique TCRbeta CDR3 rearrangement. Productive Simpson clonality was computed per sample as the square root of Simpson's diversity index over productive rearrangements. TCRdb limited this immuneACCESS table to in-frame rearrangements with V and J called. A share of clones is missing; checked studies link under half to unresolved V genes, and the rest is unexplained. The V and J calls and clone size were taken over from that table, and D and trimming were inferred from the DNA. The sample contains just over 250,000 clones, 86% of them found a single time. The biggest ten clones account for over 7.5% of the sample.

Trimming costs V 4 bases and J 4 bases, and their ends lie 11 bases apart. The CDR3 contains 13 residues, cysteine and phenylalanine counted. The DNA shown is the 39-base CDR3, in frame from base 1. CDR1 and CDR2 (SGHRS, YFSETQ) derive from the germline V gene. On this clone itself: Its specific antigen is unknown. No qualities accompany the bases; no much larger clone lies one base away.

The sample comprised peripheral blood. The chain couples TRBV5-1 to TRBJ1-1; the D gene remains uncertain. This sequence was found in a middle-aged man who had recovered from COVID-19. The bases are TGCGCCAGCAGCCCGGCGGGTGGCACTGAAGCTTTCTTT. Its protein is CASSPAGGTEAFF.